One T cell receptor (beta chain) is described in this entry. This clone showed up just a few times. The clone's antigen remains unknown. Per-nucleotide qualities are absent, and no much larger clonotype sits a single base away. Cut back by 4 bases and 9 bases, the V and J ends lie 21 bases apart. For CDR1 and CDR2, the germline V gene lists MNHEY and SVGAGI. Including the terminal cysteine and phenylalanine, the CDR3 comprises 15 residues. Only CDR3 DNA remains: 45 bases, in frame from the first base. All of the isolated RNA was reverse transcribed with the High Capacity cDNA Reverse Transcription Kit, so expressed TCRB transcripts were sequenced. Deep immunoSEQ sequencing was performed on naive, central memory and regulatory T cell samples, with an average of approximately 4 million total reads per sample. Sorted cells were lysed in RLT buffer and RNA was extracted with DNase-treated RNeasy Micro or Mini kits, depending on cell number. To prevent cross-contamination, every cell subset was processed on its own, while patient and healthy donor samples were processed together. The immunoSEQ multiplex PCR was used to amplify TCRB sequences from cDNA, yielding 87-bp fragments that span the CDR3 region. Amplicons were sequenced on the Illumina HiSeq platform. The authors processed their data as follows. Synthetic template baselines were used to correct PCR bias computationally, reads within Hamming distance 2 were collapsed, and singletons that could not be merged were discarded. Reads were aligned to IMGT to assign V, D and J genes, CDR3 length, and insertions or deletions at six rearrangement sites. Within each subset, clonotype counts were normalized to sorted cell number, and only after that were true diversity and Gini coefficients computed with the tcR R package. Repertoire sharing was quantified using the overlap coefficient calculated on TCRB nucleotide sequences. TCRdb mirrors the immuneACCESS table, restricted to in-frame sequences. Some clones are absent from its copies; in checked studies, under half trace to an unresolved V gene, and the reason for the others is unknown. V and J calls and clone size follow that table, whereas D and trimming were derived from the DNA. For this sample there are some 63,000 clones; 45% to 50% appear just once. The biggest ten clones account for roughly 0.7% of the sample.

Each donor gave one peripheral blood draw, about 110 mL on average, collected into heparinised tubes. A BD FACSAria II was used to sort naive, central memory, regulatory and stem cell-like memory CD4+ T cells with a panel that included CD45RO, CCR7, CD25, CD127, CD95 and CD27. Purity was above 98% for every sorted population. PBMCs were isolated immediately by Lymphoprep density gradient centrifugation and stained directly without culture. So that batch effects would be minimized, each experiment stained and sorted samples in pairs, pairing one healthy donor with one patient. The sample originates from a study of beta chain features in type 1 diabetes listed by TCRdb under 2018. In the study overall: Mean age, gender distribution, total cell number and subset yield did not differ between patients and healthy donors. In the study, TCRB repertoires of sorted circulating CD4+ T cell subsets from recently diagnosed type 1 diabetes patients were compared with those of matched healthy donors. A total of roughly 98,000,000 sorted cells were examined across all samples, and RNA yield correlated strongly with the number of cells per subset. Regulatory and stem cell-like memory subsets were isolated from only 8 patients and about 8 healthy donors, whereas naive and central memory subsets came from all 30 or so donors. Points the paper makes about the study in general: Naive, central memory and regulatory TCRB repertoires appeared to be more similar among patients than among healthy donors. HLA sub-analyses involved small numbers of individuals, so any influence of HLA type on TCRB rearrangement remained unresolved. At VDJ recombination sites, type 1 diabetes patients had fewer insertions and more deleted nucleotides, which implies abnormalities in thymic rearrangement. Type 1 diabetes patients showed a moderate but significant shortening of TCRB CDR3 length in all four CD4+ subsets. Because cDNA was sequenced instead of genomic DNA, activated cells with high expression could be over-represented, although the groups did not differ in activation or CD3 levels. PCR may preferentially amplify shorter templates, but because patient and control samples were amplified and corrected together, any resulting skew would affect both groups equally.

The TCR sequence derives from a young man with type 1 diabetes. The sample was central memory CD4+ T cells from blood. The sequence is built from TRBV6-5 and TRBJ2-5; D gene: possibly TRBD2, on 5 matching bases. The DNA sequence is given as TGTGCCAGCAGTTCCGCCATGATTGGTACCGGGGCCCAGTACTTC. It codes for CASSSAMIGTGAQYF.